This T cell receptor beta chain was captured in a study of STAT5B mutations in CD4+ large granular lymphocyte leukemia. The CDR3 is 12 residues long. The germline V gene encodes CDR1 SQVTM and CDR2 ANQGSEA. The V segment lost 7 bases and the J segment 2 bases; nucleotides outside the gene matches: 4. Profiling relied on immunoSEQ multiplex PCR, and the TCRdb table lists in-frame clones only, not all of them. The table lists around 50,000 clones, approximately 83% of them singletons. The sequencing sample was made of CD4+ T cells from blood buffy coats. The chain has TRBV29-1 and TRBJ1-1; TRBD1 matches at 7 bases. This clonotype originated in a human donor in good health. CDR3 coding DNA: TGCAGCGCCAGGGACAGTAACACTGAAGCTTTCTTT. Its translation is CSARDSNTEAFF.